The T cell receptor beta chain described here comes from a study of regulatory T cells. Note on this clone: The antigen is unknown.

CD4+ T cells were divided by sorting: CD25-high CD127-low Tregs, CD25-low CD127-high conventional cells. Whole-study results and caveats: In patients, unique TRB V-J pairs were restricted and V/J usage skewed, especially in Tregs. In CD3G-deficient patients, conventional CD4+ T cells were enriched for hydrophobic CDR3 residues at positions 6 and 7.

The CDR3 length is 12 residues. CDR1 is MNHEY and CDR2 is SVGAGI in the germline V gene. Trimming stripped 9 bases from V and 8 bases from J, with 11 bases between. Primers: 52 TRBV forward and 13 TRBJ reverse. Some clones are missing from TCRdb's copy, which holds only in-frame ones; the method was immunoSEQ multiplex PCR. The sample records nearly 30,000 clones, around 93% being singletons. The sequencing input was conventional CD4+ T cells sorted from blood. The sequence derives from a person aged 18 to 35 with CD3G deficiency. This sequence joins TRBV6-5 and TRBJ1-6, with D possibly being TRBD1 (6 bases). The CDR3 loop is CARGGTDSPLHF. CDR3 bases: TGTGCCAGAGGGGGAACAGATTCACCCCTCCACTTT.